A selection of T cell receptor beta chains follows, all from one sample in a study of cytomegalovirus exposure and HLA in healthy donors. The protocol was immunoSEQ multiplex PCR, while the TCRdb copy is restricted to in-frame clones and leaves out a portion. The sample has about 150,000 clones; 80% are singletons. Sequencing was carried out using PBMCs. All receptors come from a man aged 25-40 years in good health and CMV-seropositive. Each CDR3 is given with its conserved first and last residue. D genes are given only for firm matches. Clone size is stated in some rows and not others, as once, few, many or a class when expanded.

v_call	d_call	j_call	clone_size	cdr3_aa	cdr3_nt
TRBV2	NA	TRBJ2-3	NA	CASRARPASDTQYF	TGTGCCAGCAGGGCTAGACCTGCCTCAGATACGCAGTATTTT
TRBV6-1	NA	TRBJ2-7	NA	CASSEFTGIDEQYF	TGTGCCAGCAGTGAATTTACAGGGATCGACGAGCAGTACTTC
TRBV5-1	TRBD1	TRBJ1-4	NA	CASSFGDRPRFDEKLFF	TGCGCCAGCAGCTTTGGGGACAGACCTCGGTTCGATGAAAAACTGTTTTTT
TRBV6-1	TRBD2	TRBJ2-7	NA	CASSLTSGDDYEQYF	TGTGCCAGCAGCCTGACTAGCGGGGATGACTACGAGCAGTACTTC
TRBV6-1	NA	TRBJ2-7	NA	CASTQRGEQYF	TGTGCCAGCACCCAGAGGGGGGAGCAGTACTTC
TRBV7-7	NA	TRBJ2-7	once	CASSPPSWWQGGTPYEQYF	TGTGCTAGCAGCCCACCCTCCTGGTGGCAGGGTGGTACGCCCTACGAGCAGTACTTC
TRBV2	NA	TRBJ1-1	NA	CASSDGYRQAFF	TGTGCCAGCAGTGACGGGTATCGTCAAGCTTTCTTT
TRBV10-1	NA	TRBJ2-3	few	CASSELVQRTDTQYF	TGCGCCAGCAGTGAGCTCGTACAGAGAACAGATACGCAGTATTTT
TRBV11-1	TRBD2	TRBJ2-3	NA	CASSAGTSRYF	TGTGCCAGCAGCGCCGGGACTAGCCGGTATTTT
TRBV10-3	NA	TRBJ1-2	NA	CAISDNSPKNYGYTF	TGTGCCATCAGTGATAACAGCCCGAAGAACTATGGCTACACCTTC
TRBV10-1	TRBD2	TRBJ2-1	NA	CASSEQLAGGNEQFF	TGCGCCAGCAGTGAACAACTAGCGGGAGGCAATGAGCAGTTCTTC
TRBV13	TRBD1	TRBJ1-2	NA	CASSLARTGTRFYGYTF	TGTGCCAGCAGCTTGGCCCGGACAGGGACGCGGTTCTATGGCTACACCTTC
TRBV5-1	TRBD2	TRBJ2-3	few	CASLAGRSTDTQYF	TGCGCCAGTCTAGCGGGGCGGAGCACAGATACGCAGTATTTT
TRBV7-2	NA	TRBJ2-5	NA	CASSLDQQETQYF	TGTGCCAGCAGCCTAGACCAGCAAGAGACCCAGTACTTC
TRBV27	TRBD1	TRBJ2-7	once	CASSFRRDRVPYEQYF	TGTGCCAGCAGTTTCCGAAGGGACAGGGTTCCCTACGAGCAGTACTTC
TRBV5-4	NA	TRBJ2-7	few	CASSLEQSYEQYF	TGTGCCAGCAGCTTGGAACAGTCCTACGAGCAGTACTTC
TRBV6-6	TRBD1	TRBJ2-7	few	CASIGQGSYEQYF	TGTGCCAGCATTGGACAGGGATCCTACGAGCAGTACTTC
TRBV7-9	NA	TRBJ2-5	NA	CASRADQETQYF	TGTGCCAGCAGAGCCGACCAAGAGACCCAGTACTTC
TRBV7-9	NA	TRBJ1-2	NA	CASSLEEGKSYAF	TGTGCCAGCAGCTTAGAAGAGGGTAAGAGCTACGCCTTC
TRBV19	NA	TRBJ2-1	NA	CASSIREFSYNEQFF	TGTGCCAGTAGTATCCGGGAGTTTAGCTACAATGAGCAGTTCTTC
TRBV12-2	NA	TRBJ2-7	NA	CASRLMKRECYEQYF	TGTGCAAGTCGCTTAATGAAGCGGGAGTGCTACGAGCAGTACTTC
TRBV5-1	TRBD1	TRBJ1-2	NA	CASSFGQGAQGYTF	TGCGCCAGCAGCTTCGGACAGGGGGCGCAGGGCTACACCTTC
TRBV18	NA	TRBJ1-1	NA	CASSRQRNTEAFF	TGTGCCAGCTCAAGACAGAGGAACACTGAAGCTTTCTTT
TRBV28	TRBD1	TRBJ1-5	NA	CASRPTGWGTSNQPQHF	TGTGCCAGCAGGCCGACAGGGTGGGGGACTAGCAATCAGCCCCAGCATTTT